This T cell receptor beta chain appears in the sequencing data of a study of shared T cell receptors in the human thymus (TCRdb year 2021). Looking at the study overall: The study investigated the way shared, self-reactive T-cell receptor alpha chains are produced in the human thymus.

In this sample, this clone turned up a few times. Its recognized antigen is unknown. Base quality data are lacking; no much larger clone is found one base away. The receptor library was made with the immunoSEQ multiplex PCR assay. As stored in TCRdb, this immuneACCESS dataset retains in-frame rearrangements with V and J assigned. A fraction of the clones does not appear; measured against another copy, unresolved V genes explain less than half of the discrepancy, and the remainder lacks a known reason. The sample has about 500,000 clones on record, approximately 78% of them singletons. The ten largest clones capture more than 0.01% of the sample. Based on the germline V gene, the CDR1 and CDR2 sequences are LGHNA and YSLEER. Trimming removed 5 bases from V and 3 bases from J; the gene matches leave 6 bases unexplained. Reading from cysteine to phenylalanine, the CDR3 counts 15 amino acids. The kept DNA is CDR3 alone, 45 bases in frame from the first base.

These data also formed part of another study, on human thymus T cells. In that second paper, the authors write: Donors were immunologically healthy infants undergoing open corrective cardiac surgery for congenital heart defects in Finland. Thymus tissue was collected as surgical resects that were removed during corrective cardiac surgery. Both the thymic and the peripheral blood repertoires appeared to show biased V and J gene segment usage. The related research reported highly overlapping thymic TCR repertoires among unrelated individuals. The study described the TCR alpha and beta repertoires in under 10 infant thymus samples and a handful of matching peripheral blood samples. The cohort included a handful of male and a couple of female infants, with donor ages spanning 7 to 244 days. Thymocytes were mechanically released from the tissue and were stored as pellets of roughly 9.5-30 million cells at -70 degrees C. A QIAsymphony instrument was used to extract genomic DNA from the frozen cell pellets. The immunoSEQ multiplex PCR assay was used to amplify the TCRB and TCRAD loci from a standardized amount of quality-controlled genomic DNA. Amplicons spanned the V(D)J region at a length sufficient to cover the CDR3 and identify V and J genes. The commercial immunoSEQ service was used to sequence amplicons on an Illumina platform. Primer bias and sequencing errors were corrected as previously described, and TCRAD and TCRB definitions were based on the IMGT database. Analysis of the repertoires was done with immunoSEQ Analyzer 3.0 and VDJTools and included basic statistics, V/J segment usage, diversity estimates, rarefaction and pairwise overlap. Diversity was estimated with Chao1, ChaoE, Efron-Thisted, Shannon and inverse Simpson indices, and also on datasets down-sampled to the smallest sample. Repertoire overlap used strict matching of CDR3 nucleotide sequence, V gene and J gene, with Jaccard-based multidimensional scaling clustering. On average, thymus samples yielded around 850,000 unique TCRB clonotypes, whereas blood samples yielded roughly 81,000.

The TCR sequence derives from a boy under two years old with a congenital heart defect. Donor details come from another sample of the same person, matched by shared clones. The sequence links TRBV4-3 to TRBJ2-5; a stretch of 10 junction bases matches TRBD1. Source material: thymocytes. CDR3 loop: CASSGWDRGEETQYF. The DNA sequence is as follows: TGCGCCAGCAGCGGATGGGACAGGGGTGAAGAGACCCAGTACTTC.